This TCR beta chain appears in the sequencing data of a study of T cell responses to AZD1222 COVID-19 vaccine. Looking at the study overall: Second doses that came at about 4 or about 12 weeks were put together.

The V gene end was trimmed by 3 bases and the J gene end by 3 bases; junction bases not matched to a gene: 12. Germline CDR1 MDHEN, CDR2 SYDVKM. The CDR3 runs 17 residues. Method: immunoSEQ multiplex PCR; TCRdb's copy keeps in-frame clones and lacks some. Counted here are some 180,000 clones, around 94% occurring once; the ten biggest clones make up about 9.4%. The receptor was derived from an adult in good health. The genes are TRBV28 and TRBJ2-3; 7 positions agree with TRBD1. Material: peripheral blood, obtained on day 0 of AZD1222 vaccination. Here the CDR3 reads CASSFPRQGLRTDTQYF. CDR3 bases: TGTGCCAGCAGTTTCCCTCGACAGGGTTTAAGGACAGATACGCAGTATTTT. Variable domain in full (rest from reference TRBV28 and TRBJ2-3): DVKVTQSSRYLVKRTGEKVFLECVQDMDHENMFWYRQDPGLGLRLIYFSYDVKMKEKGDIPEGYSVSREKKERFSLILESASTNQTSMYLCASSFPRQGLRTDTQYFGPGTRLTVL.